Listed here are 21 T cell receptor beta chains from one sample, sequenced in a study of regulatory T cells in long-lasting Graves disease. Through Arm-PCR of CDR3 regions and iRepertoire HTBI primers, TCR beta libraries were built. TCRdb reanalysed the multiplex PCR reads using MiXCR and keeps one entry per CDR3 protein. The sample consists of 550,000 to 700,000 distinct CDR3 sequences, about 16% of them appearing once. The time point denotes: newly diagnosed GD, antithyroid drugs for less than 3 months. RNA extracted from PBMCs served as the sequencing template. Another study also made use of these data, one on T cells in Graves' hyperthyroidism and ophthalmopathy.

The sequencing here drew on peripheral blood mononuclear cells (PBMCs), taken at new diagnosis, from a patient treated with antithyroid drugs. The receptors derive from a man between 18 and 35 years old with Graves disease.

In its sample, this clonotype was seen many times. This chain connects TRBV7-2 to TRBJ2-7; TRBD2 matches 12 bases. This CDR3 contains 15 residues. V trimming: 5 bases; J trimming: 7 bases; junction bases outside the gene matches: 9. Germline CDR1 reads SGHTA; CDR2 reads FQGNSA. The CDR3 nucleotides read TGTGCCAGCAGCGCGACTAGCGGGAGAGGGAGGGAGCAGTACTTC. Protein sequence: CASSATSGRGREQYF.

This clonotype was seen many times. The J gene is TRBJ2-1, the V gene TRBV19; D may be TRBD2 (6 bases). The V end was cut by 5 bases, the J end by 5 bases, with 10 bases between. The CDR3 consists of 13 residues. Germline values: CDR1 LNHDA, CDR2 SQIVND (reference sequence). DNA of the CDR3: TGTGCCAGTAGTTTCGGGGGTAACAATGAGCAGTTCTTC. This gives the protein CASSFGGNNEQFF. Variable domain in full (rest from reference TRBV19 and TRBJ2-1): DGGITQSPKYLFRKEGQNVTLSCEQNLNHDAMYWYRQDPGQGLRLIYYSQIVNDFQKGDIAEGYSVSREKKESFPLTVTSAQKNPTAFYLCASSFGGNNEQFFGPGTRLTVL.

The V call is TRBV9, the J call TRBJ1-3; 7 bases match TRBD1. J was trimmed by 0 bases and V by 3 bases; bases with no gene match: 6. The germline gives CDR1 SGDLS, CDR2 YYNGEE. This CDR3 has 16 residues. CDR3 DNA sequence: TGTGCCAGCAGCGCACCGGGACAGTCCTCTGGAAACACCATATATTTT. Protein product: CASSAPGQSSGNTIYF.

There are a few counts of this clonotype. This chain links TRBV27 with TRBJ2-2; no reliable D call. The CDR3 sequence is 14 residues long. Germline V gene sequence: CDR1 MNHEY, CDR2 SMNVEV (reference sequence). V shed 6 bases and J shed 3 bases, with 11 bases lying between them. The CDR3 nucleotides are TGTGCCAGCAGGCCAATTAGCCACACCGGGGAGCTGTTTTTT. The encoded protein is CASRPISHTGELFF.

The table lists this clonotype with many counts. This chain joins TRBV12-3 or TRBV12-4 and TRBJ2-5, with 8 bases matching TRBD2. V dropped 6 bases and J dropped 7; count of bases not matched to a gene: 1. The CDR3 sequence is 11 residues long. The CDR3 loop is CASSGGGTQYF. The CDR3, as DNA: TGTGCCAGCAGCGGGGGGGGGACCCAGTACTTC.

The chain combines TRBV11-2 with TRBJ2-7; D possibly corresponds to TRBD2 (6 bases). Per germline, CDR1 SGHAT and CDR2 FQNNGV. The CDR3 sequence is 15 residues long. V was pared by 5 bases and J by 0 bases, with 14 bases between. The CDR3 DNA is TGTGCCAGCAGCCAAGGAGGGACCAACTCCTACGAGCAGTACTTC. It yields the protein CASSQGGTNSYEQYF.

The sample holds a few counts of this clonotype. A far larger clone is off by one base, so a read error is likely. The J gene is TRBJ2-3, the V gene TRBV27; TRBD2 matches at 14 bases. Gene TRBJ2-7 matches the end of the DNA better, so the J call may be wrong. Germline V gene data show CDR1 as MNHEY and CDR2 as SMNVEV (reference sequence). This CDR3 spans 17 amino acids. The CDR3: CASSGRLAGGPVTEQYF. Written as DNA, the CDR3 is TGTGCCAGCAGTGGGCGACTAGCGGGAGGGCCGGTTACCGAGCAGTACTTC.

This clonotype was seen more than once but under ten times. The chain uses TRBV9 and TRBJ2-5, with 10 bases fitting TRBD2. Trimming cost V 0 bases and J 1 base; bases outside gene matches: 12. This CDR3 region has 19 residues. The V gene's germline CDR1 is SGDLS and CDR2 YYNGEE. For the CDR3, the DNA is TGTGCCAGCAGCGTAGGTGGTAGCGGGAGGAACCGGGTCCAAGAGACCCAGTACTTC. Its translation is CASSVGGSGRNRVQETQYF.

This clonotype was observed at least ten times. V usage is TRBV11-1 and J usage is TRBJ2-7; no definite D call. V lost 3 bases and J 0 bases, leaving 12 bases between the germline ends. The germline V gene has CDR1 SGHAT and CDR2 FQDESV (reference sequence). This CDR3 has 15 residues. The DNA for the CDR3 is TGTGCCAGCAGCTTGACGGACGGTAGCTCCTACGAGCAGTACTTC. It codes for CASSLTDGSSYEQYF.

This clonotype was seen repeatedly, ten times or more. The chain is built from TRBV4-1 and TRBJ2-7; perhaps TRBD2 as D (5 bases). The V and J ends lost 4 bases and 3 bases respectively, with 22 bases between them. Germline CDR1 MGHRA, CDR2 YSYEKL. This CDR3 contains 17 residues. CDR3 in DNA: TGCGCCAGCAGCCTCTCCCTGGGGTCGTACGGGAACTACGAGCAGTACTTC. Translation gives CASSLSLGSYGNYEQYF.

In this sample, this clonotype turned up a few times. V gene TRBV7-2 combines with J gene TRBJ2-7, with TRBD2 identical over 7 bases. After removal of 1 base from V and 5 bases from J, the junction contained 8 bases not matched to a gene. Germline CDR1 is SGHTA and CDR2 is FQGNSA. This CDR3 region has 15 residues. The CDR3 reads CASSLVAGDPHEQYF. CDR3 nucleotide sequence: TGTGCCAGCAGCTTAGTGGCGGGAGATCCCCACGAGCAGTACTTC.

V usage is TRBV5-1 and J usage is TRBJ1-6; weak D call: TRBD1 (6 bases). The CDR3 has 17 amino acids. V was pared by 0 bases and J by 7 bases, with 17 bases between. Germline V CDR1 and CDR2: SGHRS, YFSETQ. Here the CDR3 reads CASSLALAGQMNSPLHF. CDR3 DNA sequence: TGCGCCAGCAGCTTGGCCCTAGCGGGACAAATGAATTCACCCCTCCACTTT.

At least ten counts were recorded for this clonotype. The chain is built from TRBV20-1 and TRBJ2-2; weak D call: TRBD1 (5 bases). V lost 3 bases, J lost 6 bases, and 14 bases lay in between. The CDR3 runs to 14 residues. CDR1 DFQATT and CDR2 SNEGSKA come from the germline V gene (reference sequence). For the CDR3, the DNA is TGCAGTGCTAGTCCGACAGCTAGGGCCGGGGAGCTGTTTTTT. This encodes CSASPTARAGELFF.

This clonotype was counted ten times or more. This CDR3 reads CASSPPGLAADTGELFF. The CDR3 DNA is TGTGCCAGCTCACCACCAGGACTAGCAGCGGACACCGGGGAGCTGTTTTTT. V gene TRBV18 combines with J gene TRBJ2-2; 8 bases are shared with TRBD2. The CDR3 covers 17 residues. The V gene end was trimmed by 0 bases and the J gene end by 3 bases; junction bases not matched to a gene: 6. Germline V gives CDR1 KGHSH, CDR2 LQKENI.

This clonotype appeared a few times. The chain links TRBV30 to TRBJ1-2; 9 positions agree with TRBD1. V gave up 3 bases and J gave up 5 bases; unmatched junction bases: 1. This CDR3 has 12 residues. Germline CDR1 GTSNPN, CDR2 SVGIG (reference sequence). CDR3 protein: CAWRDRGYGYTF. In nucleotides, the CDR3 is TGTGCCTGGAGGGACAGGGGATATGGCTACACCTTC.

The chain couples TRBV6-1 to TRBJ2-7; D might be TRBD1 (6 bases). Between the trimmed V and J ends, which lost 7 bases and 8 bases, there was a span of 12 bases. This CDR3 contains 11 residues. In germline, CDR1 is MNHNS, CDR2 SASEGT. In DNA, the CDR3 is TGTGCCAGCAAAATGCAGGGGAAGCAGTACTTC. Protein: CASKMQGKQYF.

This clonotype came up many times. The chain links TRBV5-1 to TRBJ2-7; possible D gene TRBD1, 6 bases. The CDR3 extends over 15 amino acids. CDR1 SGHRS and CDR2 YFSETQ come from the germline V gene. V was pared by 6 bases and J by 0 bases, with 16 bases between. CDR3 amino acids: CASTGQGQSSYEQYF. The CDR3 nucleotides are TGCGCCAGCACGGGTCAAGGACAGAGCTCCTACGAGCAGTACTTC.

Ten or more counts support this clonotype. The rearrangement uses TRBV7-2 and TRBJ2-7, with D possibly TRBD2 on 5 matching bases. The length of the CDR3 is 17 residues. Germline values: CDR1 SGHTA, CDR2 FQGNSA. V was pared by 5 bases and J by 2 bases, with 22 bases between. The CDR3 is CASSQLPDLRRAYEQYF. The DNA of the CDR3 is TGTGCCAGCAGCCAACTCCCCGACCTCCGGCGGGCCTACGAGCAGTACTTC.

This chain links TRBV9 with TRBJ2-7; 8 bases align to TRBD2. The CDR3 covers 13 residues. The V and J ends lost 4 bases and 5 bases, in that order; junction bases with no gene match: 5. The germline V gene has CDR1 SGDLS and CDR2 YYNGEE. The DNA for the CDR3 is TGTGCCAGCAGCAAGGGACTAGGGGACGAGCAGTACTTC. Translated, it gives CASSKGLGDEQYF.

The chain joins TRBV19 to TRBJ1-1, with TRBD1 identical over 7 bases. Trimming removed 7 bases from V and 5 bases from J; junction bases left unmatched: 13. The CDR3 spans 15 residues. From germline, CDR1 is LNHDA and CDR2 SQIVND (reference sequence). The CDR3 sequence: CASIEGGGAWTEAFF. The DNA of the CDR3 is TGTGCCAGTATCGAGGGAGGGGGCGCGTGGACTGAAGCTTTCTTT.

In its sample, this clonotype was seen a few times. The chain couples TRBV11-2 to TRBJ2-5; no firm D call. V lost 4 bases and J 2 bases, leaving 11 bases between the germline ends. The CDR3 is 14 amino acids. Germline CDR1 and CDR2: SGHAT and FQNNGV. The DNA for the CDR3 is TGTGCCAGCAGCTACGGAGTCCTACAAGAGACCCAGTACTTC. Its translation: CASSYGVLQETQYF.